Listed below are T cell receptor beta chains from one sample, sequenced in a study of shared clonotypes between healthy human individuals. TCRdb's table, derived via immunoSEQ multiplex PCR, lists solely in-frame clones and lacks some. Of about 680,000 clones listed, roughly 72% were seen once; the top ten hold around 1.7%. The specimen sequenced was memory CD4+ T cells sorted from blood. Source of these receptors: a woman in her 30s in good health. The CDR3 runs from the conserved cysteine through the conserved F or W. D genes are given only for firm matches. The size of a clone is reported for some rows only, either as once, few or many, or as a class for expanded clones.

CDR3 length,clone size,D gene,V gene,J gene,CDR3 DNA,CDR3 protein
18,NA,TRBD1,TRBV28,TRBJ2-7,TGTGCCAGCAGTTTAATTGGAGTGGTGGGACAGGGTTTCGGCGAGCAGTACTTC,CASSLIGVVGQGFGEQYF
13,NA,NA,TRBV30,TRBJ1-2,TGTGCCTGGACCCCCGGACCGGCCATTGGCTACACCTTC,CAWTPGPAIGYTF
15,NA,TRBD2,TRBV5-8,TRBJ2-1,TGTGCCAGCAGCCTTAGCGGGAGGTCCTACAATGAGCAGTTCTTC,CASSLSGRSYNEQFF
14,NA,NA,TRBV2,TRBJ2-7,TGTGCCAGCAGTGATCGATCCCGGCGAGGGGAGCAGTACTTC,CASSDRSRRGEQYF
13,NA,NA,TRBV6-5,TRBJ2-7,TGTGCCAGCAGTTACTCCAGGGCACGGGGTCAGTACTTC,CASSYSRARGQYF
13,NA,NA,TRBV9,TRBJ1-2,TGTGCCAGCAGCGTAGTACATAACTATGGCTACACCTTC,CASSVVHNYGYTF
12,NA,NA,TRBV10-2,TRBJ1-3,TGCGCCAGCAGTGATGTAAGAAACACCATATATTTT,CASSDVRNTIYF
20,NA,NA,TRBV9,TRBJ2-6,TGTGCCAGCAGCGTAGAGAGCCGGCGGGCGCCCTTATCTGGGGCCAACGTCCTGACTTTC,CASSVESRRAPLSGANVLTF
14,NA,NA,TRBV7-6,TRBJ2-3,TGTGCCAGCAGCTTAGGTGGCGGTGCGAATACGCAGTATTTT,CASSLGGGANTQYF
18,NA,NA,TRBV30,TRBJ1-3,TGTGCCTGGAGTGCCCTTGACCGCAGGGGCAACTCTGGAAACACCATATATTTT,CAWSALDRRGNSGNTIYF
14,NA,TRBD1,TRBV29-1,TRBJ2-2,TGCAGCGCCCGTCCAGGGGGCTGGACCGGGGAGCTGTTTTTT,CSARPGGWTGELFF
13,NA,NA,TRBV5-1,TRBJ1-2,TGCGCCAGCAGCATACAGGTTGACTATGGCTACACCTTC,CASSIQVDYGYTF
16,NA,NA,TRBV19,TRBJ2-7,TGTGCCAGTAGTATTCAGGTGATCATGGATACGGACGAGCAGTACTTC,CASSIQVIMDTDEQYF
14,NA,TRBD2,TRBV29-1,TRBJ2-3,TGCAGCGTCGGGAGGGGGGATCCCACAGATACGCAGTATTTT,CSVGRGDPTDTQYF
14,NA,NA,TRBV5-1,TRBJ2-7,TGCGCCAGCAGCTTGGCGGCAGTTACCTACGAGCAGTACTTC,CASSLAAVTYEQYF
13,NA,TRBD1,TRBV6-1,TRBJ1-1,TGTGCCAGCACCCGCTCGCGAGGGGGCGAAGCTTTCTTT,CASTRSRGGEAFF
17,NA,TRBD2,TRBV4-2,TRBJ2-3,TGTGCCAGCAGCCAAGGACTAGCGGGAAATGGTGCAGATACGCAGTATTTT,CASSQGLAGNGADTQYF
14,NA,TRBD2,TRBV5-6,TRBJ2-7,TGTGCCAGCAGCTTGGCTAGCGGCTCCTACGAGCAGTACTTC,CASSLASGSYEQYF
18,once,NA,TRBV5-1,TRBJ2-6,TGCGCCAGCAGCTTGGTGACAGGCCAAAGCTCTGGGGCCAACGTCCTGACTTTC,CASSLVTGQSSGANVLTF
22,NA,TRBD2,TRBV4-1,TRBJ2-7,TGCGCCAGCAGCCCAGGACTCGGGGCAGGGACTAGCGGGAGGCCCCTTGCAGTCGGGCAGTACTTC,CASSPGLGAGTSGRPLAVGQYF
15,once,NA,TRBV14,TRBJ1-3,TGTGCCAGCAGCCAACACGGCAGCTCTGGAAACACCATATATTTT,CASSQHGSSGNTIYF
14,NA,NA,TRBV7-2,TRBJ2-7,TGTGCCAGCAGTCGGGGGCCCTCCACCTACGAGCAGTACTTC,CASSRGPSTYEQYF
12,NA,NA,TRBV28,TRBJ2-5,TGTGCCAGCAGTCGCGGGCAAGAGACCCAGTACTTC,CASSRGQETQYF
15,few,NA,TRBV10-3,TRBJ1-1,TGTGCCATCAGTGAGTCCCAGGACCTGAACACTGAAGCTTTCTTT,CAISESQDLNTEAFF
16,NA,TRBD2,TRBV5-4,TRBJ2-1,TGTGCCAGCAGCCCCGGGACTAGCGGAAATTACAATGAGCAGTTCTTC,CASSPGTSGNYNEQFF
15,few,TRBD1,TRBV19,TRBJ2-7,TGTGCCAGTAGTATAGAGGACAGGGGCTCCTACGAGCAGTACTTC,CASSIEDRGSYEQYF